This note documents a single T cell receptor (beta chain) sequence. As yet, its antigen is unknown. MiXCR was run by TCRdb on the 5' RACE reads, yielding one entry per CDR3 protein. The table has roughly 570,000 distinct CDR3 sequences, 9% to 10% seen once; the top ten hold approximately 3.2%. These data come from a study of identical twins. Study-wide points: Compared with unrelated sharing, twin-shared out-of-frame alpha sequences had more low-probability sequences. The more abundant beta clonotypes in cord blood had fewer insertions, and memory repertoires did not show this.

The same sample was also used in a study of yellow fever vaccine responses in identical twins.

Input material: PBMCs. The receptor comes from a woman under 30 in good health.

DNA of the CDR3: TGTGCCAGCAGCTTTGCCCCCTCCAATGAGCAGTTCTTC. Translation gives CASSFAPSNEQFF. The chain links TRBV7-3 to TRBJ2-1; no definite D call. The CDR3 runs 13 residues. Germline-derived CDR1 and CDR2 are SGHTA and FQGTGA. V was shortened by 3 bases and J by 6 bases, with 9 bases between the two germline ends.